The present TCR beta chain was sequenced within a study of blood T cell repertoires in COVID-19. CDR3 length equals 16 residues. J was trimmed by 1 base and V by 5 bases; bases with no gene match: 7. Germline-derived CDR1 and CDR2 are LNHDA and SQIVND (reference sequence). TCRdb keeps only in-frame clones here, not all; method: immunoSEQ multiplex PCR. The table shows around 310,000 clones, with 90% occurring only once. This receptor was identified in a woman in her forties with COVID-19, enrolled during active disease. The chain uses TRBV19 and TRBJ1-3; 8 nucleotides agree with TRBD1. The sample taken for sequencing was peripheral blood. The CDR3 coding sequence is TGTGCCAGTAGTGAGACCGGGACAGGATCTGGAAACACCATATATTTT. Its protein product is CASSETGTGSGNTIYF.